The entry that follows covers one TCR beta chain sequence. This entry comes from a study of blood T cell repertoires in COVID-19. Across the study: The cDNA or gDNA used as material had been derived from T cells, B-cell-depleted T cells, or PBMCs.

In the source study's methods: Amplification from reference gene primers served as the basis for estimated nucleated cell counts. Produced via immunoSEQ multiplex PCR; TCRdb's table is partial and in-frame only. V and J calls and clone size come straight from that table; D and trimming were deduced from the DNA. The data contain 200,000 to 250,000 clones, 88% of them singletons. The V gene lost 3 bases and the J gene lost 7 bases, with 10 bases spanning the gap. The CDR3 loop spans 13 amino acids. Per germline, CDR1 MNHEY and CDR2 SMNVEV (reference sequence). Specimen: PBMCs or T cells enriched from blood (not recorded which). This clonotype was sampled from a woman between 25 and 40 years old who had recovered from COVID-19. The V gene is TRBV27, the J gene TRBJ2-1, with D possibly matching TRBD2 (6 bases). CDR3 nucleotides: TGTGCCAGCAGTTTGGGGACTGGTAATGAGCAGTTCTTC. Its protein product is CASSLGTGNEQFF.